This passage covers 7 T cell receptor beta chains from one sample sequenced in a study of early T cells in non-severe SARS-CoV-2 infection. TCRdb used MiXCR to reprocess the 5' RACE reads, holding one entry per CDR3 protein. The sample contains under 60,000 distinct CDR3 sequences, roughly 8.2% of which appear only once. Material: whole blood. The source of these receptors is an adult who was a healthcare worker with PCR-confirmed SARS-CoV-2 infection or an uninfected control (not recorded which).

There are many counts of this clonotype. The chain has TRBV19 and TRBJ2-2; TRBD1 agrees at 7 bases. With 2 bases clipped from V and 7 bases from J, the junction kept 10 bases outside the gene matches. Germline CDR1 is LNHDA and CDR2 is SQIVND (reference sequence). The CDR3 has 16 residues. CDR3 protein: CASSISSTGWYGELFF. DNA of the CDR3: TGTGCCAGTAGTATATCGTCGACAGGGTGGTACGGGGAGCTGTTTTTT.

V and J are TRBV5-1 and TRBJ2-1, with D perhaps matching TRBD2 (6 bases). This CDR3 is built from 15 residues. The V end was cut by 6 bases, the J end by 9 bases, with 22 bases between. Germline V gene data show CDR1 as SGHRS and CDR2 as YFSETQ. The CDR3 region is CASTRRAVFVGEQFF. DNA for the CDR3: TGCGCCAGCACGAGGAGGGCCGTTTTTGTGGGTGAGCAGTTCTTC.

This clonotype was seen at least ten times. J is TRBJ1-1 and V is TRBV5-5, with 10 bases aligning to TRBD1. The V and J ends lost 1 base and 0 bases, in that order; junction bases with no gene match: 6. In germline, CDR1 is SGHKS, CDR2 YYEKEE (reference sequence). The CDR3 runs 17 residues. The CDR3 bases are TGTGCCAGCAGCTTGTGGGGACAGGGGCTCATGAACACTGAAGCTTTCTTT. It translates to CASSLWGQGLMNTEAFF.

This clonotype was picked up many times. The chain is built from TRBV29-1 and TRBJ2-1; D uncertain. This CDR3 is built from 11 residues. V lost 8 bases, J lost 1 base, and 6 bases lay in between. Germline V gene lookup returns CDR1 SQVTM and CDR2 ANQGSEA. CDR3 sequence (DNA): TGCAGCCAACTATCCTACAATGAGCAGTTCTTC. This sequence encodes CSQLSYNEQFF.

This clonotype has more than one count but fewer than ten. V is TRBV12-3 or TRBV12-4 and J is TRBJ2-6; no definite D call. The CDR3 totals 15 residues. V was cut by 6 bases and J by 0 bases, with 9 bases left in between. This CDR3 is CASSRRISGANVLTF. The DNA of the CDR3 is TGTGCCAGCAGCCGCAGGATCTCTGGGGCCAACGTCCTGACTTTC.

The sample holds many counts of this clonotype. The genes are TRBV12-3 or TRBV12-4 and TRBJ1-1, with no clear D. Trimming pared 6 bases from V and 8 bases from J, leaving 10 bases between. The CDR3 is 11 residues long. The CDR3 coding sequence is TGTGCCAGCAGCAAGACACGAGAAGCTTTCTTT. The encoded protein is CASSKTREAFF.

V and J are TRBV6-6 and TRBJ2-5, with D maybe TRBD2 (5 bases). Germline loops: CDR1 MNHNY, CDR2 SVGAGI (reference sequence). The CDR3 has 16 residues. V was clipped by 6 bases and J by 2 bases, with 19 bases between them. CDR3 region: CASSPRSGVRQETQYF. The CDR3 coding sequence is TGTGCCAGCAGCCCACGGAGCGGCGTAAGACAAGAGACCCAGTACTTC.